These 13 T cell receptor beta chains share one sample of origin, sequenced in a study of blood T cells in healthy people across ages. A second PCR, run for about 7 to 12 cycles, used a sample-barcoded 5' primer plus a J-beta primer mix. Each CDR3 protein is one row after TCRdb ran MiXCR on the 5' RACE reads. The repertoire consists of fewer than 900,000 distinct CDR3 sequences, with 35% to 40% occurring once and the leading ten covering over 10%. Sequencing used blood. These receptors came from a young man in good health.

This clonotype was seen only a few times. V is TRBV6-1 and J is TRBJ1-2, with 7 bases identical to TRBD1. The CDR3 has 13 amino acids. The V gene end was trimmed by 2 bases and the J gene end by 4 bases; junction bases not matched to a gene: 1. Germline-derived CDR1 and CDR2 are MNHNS and SASEGT. The DNA for the CDR3 is TGTGCCAGCAGTGAACGGGACAGCTATGGCTACACCTTC. Amino acids: CASSERDSYGYTF.

This clonotype was seen a few times. This may be a read error: a much more frequent sequence differs by one nucleotide. CDR3 region: CAISDLYNEQYF. CDR3 DNA: TGTGCCATCAGTGACCTCTACAATGAGCAGTACTTC. The genes are TRBV10-3 and TRBJ2-7; D remains ambiguous. The germline gives CDR1 ENHRY, CDR2 SYGVKD. CDR3 length: 12 residues. V was shortened by 3 bases and J by 7 bases, with 10 bases between the two germline ends.

The J gene is TRBJ1-2, the V gene TRBV29-1, with D unresolved. The CDR3 spans 14 residues. With 3 bases removed from V and 3 bases from J, the gap between germline ends came to 14 bases. Germline values: CDR1 SQVTM, CDR2 ANQGSEA. CDR3 protein: CSVDPIVLDYGYTF. The CDR3 coding sequence is TGCAGCGTTGACCCCATCGTGTTGGACTATGGCTACACCTTC.

The table lists this clonotype with many counts. The genes are TRBV14 and TRBJ1-2; 8 bases map to TRBD1. Germline V gene lookup returns CDR1 SGHDN and CDR2 FVKESK. Unmatched junction bases numbered 6, after V lost 2 bases and J lost 4 bases. CDR3 length: 15 residues. The CDR3 DNA sequence: TGTGCCAGCAGCCAATTGGGACAGGAACCCTATGGCTACACCTTC. Protein sequence: CASSQLGQEPYGYTF.

This clonotype was picked up a small number of times. CDR3 nucleotide sequence: TGCGCCAGCAGCCAAGAACGAAAAGGGACCCACTATGGCTACACCTTC. Amino acid sequence: CASSQERKGTHYGYTF. The chain links TRBV4-1 to TRBJ1-2; D might be TRBD1 (5 bases). The CDR3 totals 16 residues. Germline lookup yields CDR1 MGHRA and CDR2 YSYEKL. Trimming shortened V by 0 bases and J by 3 bases, and 14 bases separated the two germline ends.

This sequence joins TRBV29-1 and TRBJ2-1; 9 nucleotides align to TRBD2. J was trimmed by 10 bases and V by 1 base; bases with no gene match: 11. The CDR3 contains 15 residues. The germline CDR1 and CDR2 sequences are SQVTM and ANQGSEA. CDR3 sequence: CSVEGSSGARQEQFF. The CDR3 nucleotides read TGCAGCGTTGAAGGCTCTAGCGGGGCCCGACAGGAGCAGTTCTTC.

This chain connects TRBV20-1 to TRBJ1-4, with 7 bases fitting TRBD1. CDR3 length equals 15 residues. Germline CDR1 DFQATT, CDR2 SNEGSKA (reference sequence). V trimming: 0 bases; J trimming: 5 bases; junction bases outside the gene matches: 6. The CDR3 is CSARDRRQGNEKLFF. DNA of the CDR3: TGCAGTGCTAGAGATCGGCGACAGGGCAATGAAAAACTGTTTTTT.

The table lists this clonotype with a count of one. CDR3 in amino acids: CASSPMSGNTIYF. CDR3 nucleotide sequence: TGCGCCAGCAGCCCCATGTCCGGAAACACCATATATTTT. The J gene is TRBJ1-3, the V gene TRBV5-1; D gene unclear. The CDR3 has 13 residues. The germline CDR1 and CDR2 sequences are SGHRS and YFSETQ. Trimming shortened V by 4 bases and J by 4 bases, and 9 bases separated the two germline ends.

This clonotype was seen more than once but under ten times. The chain joins TRBV7-2 to TRBJ1-1; 7 positions agree with TRBD1. J lost 1 base, V lost 3 bases, and 5 bases had no gene match. Germline CDR1 is SGHTA and CDR2 is FQGNSA. CDR3 length equals 15 residues. DNA for the CDR3: TGTGCCAGCAGCTTCCAGACAGGGAGGAACACTGAAGCTTTCTTT. This translates into CASSFQTGRNTEAFF.

This clonotype was seen a handful of times. This rearrangement joins TRBV4-3 to TRBJ2-3; TRBD2 matches at 9 bases. V lost 0 bases, J lost 4 bases, and 8 bases stayed unmatched. There are 17 residues in the CDR3. Germline V gene data show CDR1 as LGHNA and CDR2 as YSLEER. The CDR3 DNA follows: TGCGCCAGCAGCCAAGATTCTCGCGCGGGGGGGCCAGATACGCAGTATTTT. As protein: CASSQDSRAGGPDTQYF.

This clonotype showed up many times. The V call is TRBV10-3, the J call TRBJ1-1; D possibly corresponds to TRBD1 (6 bases). This CDR3 contains 13 residues. Trimming removed 6 bases from V and 2 bases from J, with 10 bases in between. CDR1 and CDR2 from the germline V gene are ENHRY and SYGVKD. Here the CDR3 DNA reads TGTGCCATCAGGAGGACAGTCAACACTGAAGCTTTCTTT. Translation: CAIRRTVNTEAFF.

This CDR3 is CASSLELFLGDGELFF. The CDR3 DNA reads as TGTGCCAGCAGCTTAGAATTATTCCTTGGGGACGGGGAGCTGTTTTTT. V and J are TRBV7-2 and TRBJ2-2; D unresolved. CDR1 is SGHTA and CDR2 is FQGNSA in the germline V gene. The CDR3 consists of 16 residues. Between the trimmed V and J ends, which lost 1 base and 7 bases, there was a span of 16 bases.

The chain is built from TRBV11-2 and TRBJ1-1, with D unclear. The germline V gene encodes CDR1 SGHAT and CDR2 FQNNGV. The CDR3 consists of 15 residues. Trimming removed 5 bases from V and 1 base from J, with 14 bases in between. CDR3 nucleotides: TGTGCCAGCAGCCGAGACGGTTTCCAGAACACTGAAGCTTTCTTT. Amino acids: CASSRDGFQNTEAFF.